Listed below are T cell receptor beta chains from one sample, sequenced in a study of cytomegalovirus exposure and HLA in healthy donors. Some clones are missing from TCRdb's copy, which holds only in-frame ones; the method was immunoSEQ multiplex PCR. The sample lists approximately 210,000 clones; around 84% were seen once. Input material: PBMCs. These receptor sequences come from a woman aged 18 to 35 in good health and CMV-seronegative. CDR3s include the opening cysteine and the closing phenylalanine or tryptophan. The D gene is left open where the match is weak. Clone size appears in some rows only: once, few, many, or a class for an expanded clone.

clone_size j_call v_call d_call cdr3_aa cdr3_nt
- TRBJ2-7 TRBV5-4 - CASSPLRSVSDEQYF TGTGCCAGCAGCCCACTGAGGTCAGTATCGGACGAGCAGTACTTC
- TRBJ1-4 TRBV7-8 TRBD1 CASSFETGGGKLFF TGTGCCAGCAGCTTCGAAACAGGGGGCGGAAAACTGTTTTTT
- TRBJ2-7 TRBV19 TRBD2 CASSTSGIGEQYF TGTGCCAGTAGTACTAGCGGGATAGGCGAGCAGTACTTC
- TRBJ2-5 TRBV12-5 TRBD2 CASGLGSSGSTLETQYF TGTGCTAGTGGTTTGGGATCTAGCGGGAGTACCTTGGAGACCCAGTACTTC
- TRBJ1-4 TRBV6-1 TRBD1 CASKLGQGREKLFF TGTGCCAGCAAGCTGGGACAGGGCCGTGAAAAACTGTTTTTT
- TRBJ1-2 TRBV2 TRBD1 CASSGTGGTYGYTF TGTGCCAGCAGCGGGACAGGGGGTACTTATGGCTACACCTTC
- TRBJ2-3 TRBV11-2 - CASSLDSWGPSTDTQYF TGTGCCAGCAGCTTGGACTCATGGGGGCCTAGCACAGATACGCAGTATTTT
- TRBJ2-1 TRBV9 TRBD1 CASSADDRVLGNEQFF TGTGCCAGCAGCGCAGACGACAGGGTTCTCGGCAATGAGCAGTTCTTC
- TRBJ2-3 TRBV11-3 - CASSLDTTPTDTQYF TGTGCCAGCAGCTTAGATACTACCCCCACAGATACGCAGTATTTT
- TRBJ1-1 TRBV5-1 - CASSSPHGGYTEAFF TGCGCCAGCAGTAGCCCCCACGGGGGGTACACTGAAGCTTTCTTT
- TRBJ2-7 TRBV5-1 - CASSLQGREQYF TGCGCCAGCAGCTTACAGGGTAGGGAGCAGTACTTC
- TRBJ1-1 TRBV27 TRBD1 CASSLNFAGGRAFF TGTGCCAGCAGTTTAAATTTTGCAGGGGGCCGGGCTTTCTTT
- TRBJ2-7 TRBV6-1 TRBD2 CASTELAGVEQYF TGTGCCAGCACGGAGCTAGCGGGGGTCGAGCAGTACTTC
- TRBJ2-3 TRBV2 - CASSAQGDTQYF TGTGCCAGCAGTGCTCAGGGAGATACGCAGTATTTT
- TRBJ2-7 TRBV11-2 - CASSPDTYYEQYF TGTGCCAGCAGCCCGGACACATACTACGAGCAGTACTTC
- TRBJ1-2 TRBV27 - CASSRRDNYGYTF TGTGCCAGCAGTCGACGGGATAACTATGGCTACACCTTC
- TRBJ2-4 TRBV27 - CASSSEFFRGTRGIGNIQYF TGTGCCAGCAGCTCTGAGTTTTTTCGGGGTACGCGCGGTATTGGAAACATTCAGTACTTC
- TRBJ1-1 TRBV19 TRBD1 CASSRGGHRGNTEAFF TGTGCCAGTAGTAGAGGTGGACACAGGGGAAACACTGAAGCTTTCTTT
- TRBJ1-5 TRBV6-1 TRBD1 CAGSPGQGYQPQHF TGTGCCGGGAGTCCGGGACAGGGGTATCAGCCCCAGCATTTT
- TRBJ2-7 TRBV7-9 - CASTPYQDSEQYF TGTGCCAGCACCCCCTATCAGGACTCTGAGCAGTACTTC
- TRBJ2-2 TRBV29-1 - CSATENTGELFF TGCAGCGCGACAGAGAACACCGGGGAGCTGTTTTTT
few TRBJ1-4 TRBV28 TRBD1 CASSLPTGREGEKLFF TGTGCCAGCAGTTTACCGACAGGGAGAGAGGGTGAAAAACTGTTTTTT
- TRBJ1-2 TRBV2 TRBD1 CAGGQGVNYGYTF TGTGCCGGGGGACAGGGGGTAAACTATGGCTACACCTTC
- TRBJ2-3 TRBV7-8 - CASSQLTDTQYF TGTGCCAGCAGCCAACTCACAGATACGCAGTATTTT
- TRBJ1-1 TRBV18 TRBD1 CASSFRDREDPEAFF TGTGCCAGCTCATTTCGGGACAGAGAGGACCCTGAAGCTTTCTTT